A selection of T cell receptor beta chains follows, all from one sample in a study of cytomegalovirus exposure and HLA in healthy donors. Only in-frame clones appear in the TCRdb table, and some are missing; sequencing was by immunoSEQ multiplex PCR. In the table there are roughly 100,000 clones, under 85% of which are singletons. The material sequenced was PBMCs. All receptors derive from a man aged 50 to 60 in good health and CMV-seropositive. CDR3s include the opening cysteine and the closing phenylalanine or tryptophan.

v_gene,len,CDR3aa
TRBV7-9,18,CASSLVIAGDISYNEQFF
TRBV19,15,CASSIVAGGWKTQYF
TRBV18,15,CASSPLDTSSYEQYF
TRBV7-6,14,CASSRRRIVETQYF
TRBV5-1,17,CASSLAGQKSSYNEQFF
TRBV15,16,CATSPGLAGAYNEQFF
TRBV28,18,CASSFNVLTGQGAYEQYF
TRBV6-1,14,CASSPREVTDTQYF
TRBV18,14,CASSPGQGQDEQYF
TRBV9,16,CASRGGLAGGENEQYF